Each of the 4 T cell receptor beta chains below was sequenced from the same sample in a study of read filtering for tumor transcriptome and immune sequencing (dated by TCRdb to 2020 to 2022). TCRdb shows the sequencer as Illumina HiSeq 4000. The Immunoverse kit was used to build TCR libraries from about 400 ng RNA, with molecular barcoded adaptors covering alpha/delta and beta/gamma chains. TCRdb reprocessed the public reads (quality trimming at Q25 with fastp, clone calling with MiXCR) and kept in-frame beta chains. Under each unique CDR3 protein, matching rows form one entry showing the most common genes and DNA. Across this sample there are 20,000 to 25,000 distinct CDR3 sequences, with roughly 13% seen only once. Of the sample, around 66% is held by the ten largest clones. Input material: a population of CD138-negative cells sorted from bone marrow. Interpreted using the paper, the cell subset or site label stands for: bone marrow mononuclear cells depleted of CD138+ plasma/myeloma cells by negative magnetic selection. The source is a donor over 35 with multiple myeloma.

Notes on this clonotype: The CDR3 end shows no conserved phenylalanine or tryptophan, and so a read error is likely. V is TRBV7-2 and J is TRBJ2-6, with TRBD2 matching 7 bases. Germline loops: CDR1 SGHTA, CDR2 FQGNSA. V lost 5 bases to trimming and J lost 2 bases; unmatched junction nucleotides: 9. The CDR3 contains 17 residues. DNA for the CDR3: TGTGCCAGCAGCGGCCGGGGGGAGGCCGCTGGGGCCAACGTCCTGACTCTC. It encodes CASSGRGEAAGANVLTL.

This clonotype was seen many times. V gene TRBV28 combines with J gene TRBJ2-1, with 10 bases matching TRBD1. The junction had 7 bases not matched to a gene; V was cut back by 4 bases and J by 7 bases. Germline CDR1 is MDHEN and CDR2 is SYDVKM. The CDR3 is made up of 15 amino acids. The CDR3 DNA follows: TGTGCCAGCAGTTCGGGACAGGGGTTACGTAATGAGCAGTTCTTC. This gives the protein CASSSGQGLRNEQFF.

This clonotype was found many times. This chain connects TRBV29-1 to TRBJ2-3, with a weak D call TRBD2 (5 bases). CDR3 size: 15 residues. Deletions cut 2 bases from V and 7 bases from J, with 19 bases between. The germline gives CDR1 SQVTM, CDR2 ANQGSEA. The chain's CDR3 is CSVEPGLGVQNTQYF. CDR3 coding DNA: TGCAGCGTTGAACCCGGACTGGGTGTTCAAAATACGCAGTATTTT.

There are many counts of this clonotype. This chain connects TRBV10-2 to TRBJ2-2, with TRBD1 matching over 8 bases. Germline V gene lookup returns CDR1 WSHSY and CDR2 SAAADI. The V gene end was trimmed by 3 bases and the J gene end by 0 bases; junction bases not matched to a gene: 12. The CDR3 runs 19 residues. CDR3 in amino acids: CASSDNLHLDRANTGELFF. In DNA, the CDR3 is TGCGCCAGCAGTGACAACCTTCATTTGGACAGGGCGAACACCGGGGAGCTGTTTTTT.